One and the same sample provided the 28 T cell receptor beta chains below, sequenced in a study of blood T cell repertoires in COVID-19. Profiled with immunoSEQ multiplex PCR; TCRdb holds only in-frame clones, not every one. The table includes 150,000 to 180,000 clones, 80% to 90% detected once. The material sequenced was PBMCs or T cells enriched from blood (not recorded which). Receptors were obtained from a middle-aged man who had recovered from COVID-19.

The J gene is TRBJ2-7, the V gene TRBV3-1 (or the pseudogene TRBV3-2); D not resolved. CDR1 and CDR2 from the germline V gene are LGHDT and YNNKEL (reference sequence). Trimming shortened V by 2 bases and J by 0 bases, and 5 bases separated the two germline ends. The CDR3 sequence is 13 residues long. For the CDR3, the DNA is TGTGCCAGCAGCCAAACAGCCTCCTACGAGCAGTACTTC. Translating it yields CASSQTASYEQYF.

There are a few counts of this clone. The chain uses TRBV30 and TRBJ1-2, with 9 bases matching TRBD1. Per the germline V gene, CDR1 is GTSNPN and CDR2 is SVGIG (reference sequence). Unmatched junction bases numbered 7, after V lost 0 bases and J lost 5 bases. The CDR3 loop spans 15 amino acids. CDR3 amino acids: CAWSVPGQGFYGYTF. DNA of the CDR3: TGTGCCTGGAGTGTTCCCGGACAGGGGTTTTATGGCTACACCTTC. The full variable domain, in which reference TRBV30 and TRBJ1-2 provide the parts outside the CDR3, is SQTIHQWPATLVQPVGSPLSLECTVEGTSNPNLYWYRQAAGRGLQLLFYSVGIGQISSEVPQNLSASRPQDRQFILSSKKLLLSDSGFYLCAWSVPGQGFYGYTFGSGTRLTVV.

The chain has TRBV27 and TRBJ2-3; 7 bases line up with TRBD2. CDR3 length equals 14 residues. The germline V gene has CDR1 MNHEY and CDR2 SMNVEV (reference sequence). V shed 2 bases, J shed 6 bases, and the junction held 5 bases outside the gene matches. The CDR3 sequence is CASSLGAGVDTQYF. The CDR3 DNA follows: TGTGCCAGCAGTTTAGGGGCGGGGGTGGATACGCAGTATTTT.

This clone was seen a few times. The chain carries TRBV20-1 and TRBJ2-7, with D uncertain. The CDR3 is 12 residues long. Between the trimmed V and J ends, which lost 3 bases and 1 base, there was a span of 7 bases. The germline V gene has CDR1 DFQATT and CDR2 SNEGSKA (reference sequence). CDR3 in amino acids: CSASAPSYEQYF. CDR3 in DNA: TGCAGTGCTAGTGCTCCGTCCTACGAGCAGTACTTC.

The chain joins TRBV12-3 or TRBV12-4 to TRBJ2-5; 9 nucleotides match TRBD2. The CDR3 has 13 amino acids. V dropped 8 bases and J dropped 6; count of bases not matched to a gene: 7. DNA of the CDR3: TGTGCCAGCTGGGCTAGCGGGACACAGACCCAGTACTTC. Translation: CASWASGTQTQYF.

Here the CDR3 reads CASSRDRVNEKLFF. CDR3 DNA sequence: TGTGCCAGCAGCCGGGACAGGGTAAATGAAAAACTGTTTTTT. The chain uses TRBV5-4 and TRBJ1-4, with 9 bases that match TRBD1. V trimming: 4 bases; J trimming: 5 bases; junction bases outside the gene matches: 3. There are 14 residues in the CDR3. The germline gives CDR1 SGHNT, CDR2 YYREEE (reference sequence).

This chain uses TRBV7-8 with TRBJ2-7, with 12 bases fitting TRBD2. Germline assignment: CDR1 SGHVS and CDR2 FQNEAQ. J was trimmed by 4 bases and V by 0 bases; bases with no gene match: 4. The length of the CDR3 is 16 residues. CDR3 nucleotide sequence: TGTGCCAGCAGCTTAGCCCCGACTAGCGGGGGATACGAGCAGTACTTC. Translated: CASSLAPTSGGYEQYF.

This clone was picked up one time. The rearrangement links TRBV7-3 to TRBJ1-6; D remains unclear. V was pared by 0 bases and J by 7 bases, with 10 bases between. Germline CDR1 and CDR2: SGHTA and FQGTGA. This CDR3 contains 15 residues. CDR3 in DNA: TGTGCCAGCAGCTTAACAGGAGGGCGGAATTCACCCCTCCACTTT. Protein sequence: CASSLTGGRNSPLHF.

The chain recombines TRBV30 with TRBJ2-2; D call uncertain. Germline values: CDR1 GTSNPN, CDR2 SVGIG (reference sequence). With 0 bases removed from V and 4 bases from J, the gap between germline ends came to 12 bases. The CDR3 spans 15 residues. The CDR3 reads CAWSVRQAFTGELFF. The CDR3 bases are TGTGCCTGGAGTGTACGTCAGGCGTTCACCGGGGAGCTGTTTTTT.

The chain carries TRBV19 and TRBJ2-5, with 8 bases identical to TRBD1. V shed 5 bases, J shed 2 bases, and the junction held 4 bases outside the gene matches. Germline V lookup: CDR1 LNHDA, CDR2 SQIVND (reference sequence). This CDR3 comprises 14 residues. CDR3 sequence reads: CASSSRQGQETQYF. CDR3 DNA sequence: TGTGCCAGTAGTTCCCGACAGGGGCAAGAGACCCAGTACTTC.

The V call is TRBV19, the J call TRBJ2-3; D is perhaps TRBD1 (6 bases). The V gene's germline CDR1 is LNHDA and CDR2 SQIVND (reference sequence). V lost 6 bases and J lost 2, with 15 bases in between. CDR3 size: 15 residues. This chain's CDR3 is CASSLKGVFTDTQYF. CDR3 bases: TGTGCCAGTAGCTTGAAGGGGGTTTTCACAGATACGCAGTATTTT.

The chain combines TRBV15 with TRBJ2-7; D remains ambiguous. The CDR3 covers 14 residues. The V end was cut by 2 bases, the J end by 2 bases, with 10 bases between. The germline CDR1 and CDR2 sequences are LNHNV and YYDKDF (reference sequence). The CDR3 bases are TGTGCCACCAGCAGAATTGCGGAGACCTACGAGCAGTACTTC. Amino acids: CATSRIAETYEQYF.

The chain carries TRBV4-1 and TRBJ1-1, with D maybe TRBD1 (6 bases). The germline CDR1 and CDR2 sequences are MGHRA and YSYEKL. V gave up 1 base and J gave up 0 bases, with 18 bases separating them. This CDR3 is 18 amino acids long. CDR3: CASSQGPQGLRLNTEAFF. DNA for the CDR3: TGCGCCAGCAGCCAAGGTCCACAGGGACTACGATTGAACACTGAAGCTTTCTTT.

The chain couples TRBV3-1 (or the pseudogene TRBV3-2) to TRBJ2-5; D is perhaps TRBD1 (5 bases). The ends were cut back, 6 bases at V and 2 bases at J, with 13 bases in the middle. The CDR3 has 14 amino acids. The germline V gene encodes CDR1 LGHDT and CDR2 YNNKEL (reference sequence). The CDR3 DNA sequence: TGTGCCAGCAGACGATTAGACAGACAAGAGACCCAGTACTTC. It is translated as CASRRLDRQETQYF.

The chain carries TRBV21-1 and TRBJ1-5; the DNA was not used to check the table's D call, TRBD1. TRBV21-1 has pseudogene status. The CDR3 totals 15 residues. The CDR3 nucleotides read TGTGCCAGCAGCCCCGGGACAGGGAGAAATCAGCCCCAGCATTTT. Protein product: CASSPGTGRNQPQHF.

The chain combines TRBV4-2 with TRBJ1-5; TRBD1 might be the D (6 bases). This CDR3 spans 14 amino acids. Germline V gene data show CDR1 as LGHNA and CDR2 as YNFKEQ. Trimming removed 2 bases at V and 4 bases at J, with 9 bases between. The CDR3 loop reads CASSQKQGNQPQHF. CDR3 coding DNA: TGTGCCAGCAGCCAAAAACAGGGAAATCAGCCCCAGCATTTT.

The chain couples TRBV6-5 to TRBJ2-5, with 7 bases identical to TRBD2. V shed 6 bases, J shed 5 bases, and the junction held 12 bases outside the gene matches. Germline CDR1 and CDR2: MNHEY and SVGAGI. The CDR3 runs to 15 residues. The CDR3 DNA reads TGTGCCAGCAGATTAGCGGGCGCGGCGTTGGAGACCCAGTACTTC. It yields the protein CASRLAGAALETQYF.

The V gene is TRBV19, the J gene TRBJ2-1; 11 bases fit TRBD1. Unmatched junction bases numbered 4, after V lost 4 bases and J lost 5 bases. Per the germline V gene, CDR1 is LNHDA and CDR2 is SQIVND (reference sequence). This CDR3 has 15 amino acids. This CDR3 is CASSTGQGGNNEQFF. The CDR3 DNA reads TGTGCCAGTAGTACGGGACAGGGGGGCAACAATGAGCAGTTCTTC.

The rearrangement links TRBV6-5 to TRBJ2-7, with 8 bases identical to TRBD2. CDR1 is MNHEY, CDR2 SVGAGI, per germline. The CDR3 runs to 14 residues. V lost 5 bases to trimming and J lost 4 bases; unmatched junction nucleotides: 7. For the CDR3, the DNA is TGTGCCAGCAGTCCCCCCGGGGGGGGTTACGAGCAGTACTTC. Protein: CASSPPGGGYEQYF.

The CDR3 spells CASSLTGGGSEKLFF. CDR3 nucleotide sequence: TGTGCCAGCAGCTTAACGGGGGGCGGAAGTGAAAAACTGTTTTTT. The chain uses TRBV11-3 and TRBJ1-4; TRBD1 is a possible D gene (6 bases). CDR1 is SGHNT and CDR2 is YENEEA in the germline V gene. The CDR3 spans 15 residues. Trimming removed 2 bases from V and 7 bases from J, with 14 bases in between.

This rearrangement joins TRBV6-2 or TRBV6-3 to TRBJ2-3, with 9 bases aligning to TRBD2. The CDR3 totals 15 residues. The trim removed 5 bases at V and 7 bases at J, leaving 10 bases unmatched. Per germline, CDR1 MNHEY and CDR2 SVGEGT. The CDR3 here is CASSKTGLAGYTQYF. The CDR3 DNA sequence: TGTGCCAGCAGTAAGACCGGGCTAGCGGGGTATACGCAGTATTTT.

The V call is TRBV12-5, the J call TRBJ2-5; TRBD2 is a possible D gene (5 bases). The germline V and J ends were trimmed by 8 bases and 5 bases, with 15 bases remaining between them. Germline-derived CDR1 and CDR2 are LGHNT and FRNRAP. This CDR3 has 13 residues. The CDR3 bases are TGTGCTAGTCATCCGGGGTTAGGTGAGACCCAGTACTTC. Translating gives CASHPGLGETQYF.

This chain uses TRBV3-1 (or the pseudogene TRBV3-2) with TRBJ1-6, with no clear D. The CDR3 spans 16 residues. The germline V and J ends were trimmed by 1 base and 13 bases, with 20 bases remaining between them. Germline CDR1 and CDR2: LGHDT and YNNKEL (reference sequence). Here the CDR3 DNA reads TGTGCCAGCAGCCAAGGGGTCAGAATACGGCGAGGGCCCCTCCACTTT. Residues: CASSQGVRIRRGPLHF.

The genes are TRBV5-8 and TRBJ1-2, with 9 bases aligning to TRBD1. Germline-derived CDR1 and CDR2 are SGHTS and YDEGEE. The CDR3 loop spans 15 amino acids. After removal of 4 bases from V and 5 bases from J, the junction contained 9 bases not matched to a gene. CDR3 region: CASSITGGEGYGYTF. CDR3 nucleotides: TGTGCCAGCAGCATAACAGGGGGCGAGGGGTATGGCTACACCTTC.

The chain links TRBV9 to TRBJ1-1, with a weak D call TRBD1 (5 bases). CDR3 length: 12 residues. Between the trimmed V and J ends, which lost 4 bases and 7 bases, there was a span of 11 bases. Germline V gives CDR1 SGDLS, CDR2 YYNGEE. CDR3 protein: CASSPPGVEAFF. In DNA, the CDR3 is TGTGCCAGCAGCCCCCCGGGGGTTGAAGCTTTCTTT.

Only one count was recorded for this clone. This chain connects TRBV6-6 to TRBJ1-5; the D is unclear. The CDR3 has 16 residues. V lost 3 bases and J lost 0, with 12 bases in between. Germline CDR1 MNHNY, CDR2 SVGAGI (reference sequence). CDR3 sequence: CASSYGGRNSNQPQHF. In DNA form, the CDR3 reads TGTGCCAGCAGTTATGGAGGGAGAAATAGCAATCAGCCCCAGCATTTT.

The chain couples TRBV18 to TRBJ1-5; D remains unclear. V lost 3 bases to trimming and J lost 0 bases, with 9 bases between them. The CDR3 is 15 residues long. In germline, CDR1 is KGHSH, CDR2 LQKENI. The CDR3 sequence: CASSPVQHSNQPQHF. The DNA of the CDR3 is TGTGCCAGCTCACCGGTCCAACATAGCAATCAGCCCCAGCATTTT.

V is TRBV19 and J is TRBJ1-4; D may be TRBD1 (5 bases). The CDR3 length is 19 residues. CDR1 LNHDA and CDR2 SQIVND come from the germline V gene (reference sequence). Deletions cut 7 bases from V and 1 base from J, with 25 bases between. CDR3 in amino acids: CASTTKYRQLNRTNEKLFF. The CDR3, as DNA: TGTGCCAGTACGACAAAATACCGACAGCTGAACCGAACTAATGAAAAACTGTTTTTT.